The 29 T cell receptor beta chains given below trace back to one sample, sequenced in a study of Ad26.COV2.S vaccination and SARS-CoV-2 variants. Clones were sequenced by immunoSEQ multiplex PCR, and TCRdb holds only the in-frame ones, with some missing. Here the sample spans fewer than 600,000 clones, roughly 87% being singletons. The sample's treatment: 15 to 20 received Ad26.COV2.S at low or high dose, single or two shots; roughly 5 received placebo; per-sample allocation not given. Material that was analyzed had been drawn on day 63 after the first vaccine or placebo injection. Sample: peripheral blood, taken in a trial of Ad26.COV2.S vaccine versus placebo. The receptors were gathered from a person aged 18-60 years who received the Ad26.COV2.S COVID-19 vaccine or a placebo.

The V and J genes are TRBV19 and TRBJ1-1; D gene ambiguous. Trimming pared 1 base from V and 5 bases from J, leaving 8 bases between. The CDR3 length is 13 residues. Germline V gives CDR1 LNHDA, CDR2 SQIVND (reference sequence). The CDR3 spells CASSIVRRTEAFF. The CDR3 bases are TGTGCCAGTAGTATAGTAAGGCGGACTGAAGCTTTCTTT.

The chain employs TRBV6-5 and TRBJ1-1; 8 positions agree with TRBD1. There are 13 residues in the CDR3. V was clipped by 6 bases and J by 7 bases; unmatched bases: 7. In germline, CDR1 is MNHEY, CDR2 SVGAGI. For the CDR3, the DNA is TGTGCCAGCAGATCGGGCAGGGGGCTTGAAGCTTTCTTT. Translation: CASRSGRGLEAFF.

This rearrangement joins TRBV10-3 to TRBJ1-2; TRBD1 is a possible D gene (6 bases). CDR1 and CDR2 from the germline V gene are ENHRY and SYGVKD. The CDR3 runs to 15 residues. V was clipped by 3 bases and J by 0 bases, with 11 bases between them. Here the CDR3 DNA reads TGTGCCATCAGTGAAGGGACACCTCCTAACTATGGCTACACCTTC. Protein sequence: CAISEGTPPNYGYTF.

The CDR3 bases are TGTGCCAGCAGCTCCCACTGGGGGGAGACCCAGTACTTC. It encodes CASSSHWGETQYF. This chain connects TRBV7-8 to TRBJ2-5; D is possibly TRBD1 or TRBD2 (5 bases each). The germline CDR1 and CDR2 sequences are SGHVS and FQNEAQ. The CDR3 extends over 13 amino acids. Between the trimmed V and J ends, which lost 4 bases and 5 bases, there was a span of 11 bases.

The V gene is TRBV18, the J gene TRBJ1-1; no clear D. The CDR3 is 13 amino acids. Trimming took off 3 bases at V and 6 bases at J, with 11 bases between the two ends. The V gene's germline CDR1 is KGHSH and CDR2 LQKENI. The CDR3 region is CASSPAPGAEAFF. The CDR3 coding sequence is TGTGCCAGCTCACCGGCCCCTGGGGCTGAAGCTTTCTTT. The variable domain in full, with the rest retrieved from reference TRBV18 and TRBJ1-1, is NAGVMQNPRHLVRRRGQEARLRCSPMKGHSHVYWYRQLPEEGLKFMVYLQKENIIDESGMPKERFSAEFPKEGPSILRIQQVVRGDSAAYFCASSPAPGAEAFFGQGTRLTVV.

The chain uses TRBV6-1 and TRBJ1-5; D not resolved. Germline-derived CDR1 and CDR2 are MNHNS and SASEGT. The CDR3 consists of 14 residues. Trimming took off 2 bases at V and 7 bases at J, with 12 bases between the two ends. The CDR3 spells CASSETAGRQPQHF. The CDR3 nucleotides read TGTGCCAGCAGTGAAACAGCGGGTCGGCAGCCCCAGCATTTT.

Only a few counts were recorded for this clone. The chain couples TRBV4-2 to TRBJ2-7; D is undetermined. The V gene's germline CDR1 is LGHNA and CDR2 YNFKEQ. V dropped 1 base and J dropped 4 bases, with 8 bases sitting between them. This CDR3 is built from 13 residues. The CDR3 here is CASSQGYRYEQYF. Here the CDR3 DNA reads TGTGCCAGCAGCCAAGGGTATAGGTACGAGCAGTACTTC.

CDR3 nucleotide sequence: TGTGCCAGCAGCTCTTCTTGGGGTGGAGGGGAGACCCAGTACTTC. Translated: CASSSSWGGGETQYF. The rearrangement uses TRBV5-4 and TRBJ2-5, with D perhaps TRBD2 (6 bases). V gave up 3 bases and J gave up 5 bases, with 17 bases separating them. CDR3 length equals 15 residues. CDR1 SGHNT and CDR2 YYREEE come from the germline V gene (reference sequence).

J is TRBJ1-4 and V is TRBV29-1; 7 bases map to TRBD1. The junction had 5 bases not matched to a gene; V was cut back by 4 bases and J by 6 bases. From germline, CDR1 is SQVTM and CDR2 ANQGSEA. This CDR3 has 13 amino acids. Written as DNA, the CDR3 is TGCAGCGTTGCAGGGGGTCGGGATGAAAAACTGTTTTTT. Its translation: CSVAGGRDEKLFF.

The rearrangement uses TRBV3-1 (or the pseudogene TRBV3-2) and TRBJ1-1; no firm D call. CDR3 length: 14 residues. Germline lookup yields CDR1 LGHDT and CDR2 YNNKEL (reference sequence). Trimming took 7 bases from V and 6 from J, leaving 18 bases between them. The CDR3 DNA is TGTGCCAGCACCCGTCAAGTGGGCAGCCCTGAAGCTTTCTTT. Translating it yields CASTRQVGSPEAFF.

The chain has TRBV12-3 or TRBV12-4 and TRBJ1-3, with D hard to call. Trimming took off 3 bases at V and 3 bases at J, with 6 bases between the two ends. The CDR3 is made up of 13 amino acids. The CDR3, as DNA: TGTGCCAGCAGTTTTTTCCTTGGAAACACCATATATTTT. Translated, it gives CASSFFLGNTIYF.

The chain joins TRBV7-9 to TRBJ2-4; possibly TRBD1 or TRBD2 for D (5 bases each). Trimming pared 1 base from V and 16 bases from J, leaving 14 bases between. CDR1 is SEHNR and CDR2 is FQNEAQ in the germline V gene (reference sequence). This CDR3 comprises 12 residues. CDR3 sequence reads: CASSLEARETYF. Here the CDR3 DNA reads TGTGCCAGCAGCTTAGAGGCCAGGGAGACCTACTTC. Supplemented by reference TRBV7-9 and TRBJ2-4, the full variable domain reads DTGVSQNPRHKITKRGQNVTFRCDPISEHNRLYWYRQTLGQGPEFLTYFQNEAQLEKSRLLSDRFSAERPKGSFSTLEIQRTEQGDSAMYLCASSLEARETYFGAGTRLSVL.

The chain couples TRBV7-8 to TRBJ2-5; no reliable D call. In germline, CDR1 is SGHVS, CDR2 FQNEAQ. Trimming took off 3 bases at V and 5 bases at J, with 10 bases between the two ends. This CDR3 comprises 13 residues. CDR3 amino acids: CASSLARSETQYF. DNA for the CDR3: TGTGCCAGCAGCTTGGCCCGTTCGGAGACCCAGTACTTC.

This chain uses TRBV24-1 with TRBJ1-3; D remains unclear. This CDR3 has 14 amino acids. V lost 7 bases and J lost 0, with 9 bases in between. CDR1 KGHDR and CDR2 SFDVKD come from the germline V gene. This chain's CDR3 is CATSDTRSGNTIYF. CDR3 nucleotide sequence: TGTGCCACCAGCGACACTCGCTCTGGAAACACCATATATTTT.

The chain joins TRBV6-6 to TRBJ1-3; D not resolved. This CDR3 region has 14 residues. V was cut by 3 bases and J by 0 bases, with 6 bases left in between. Germline CDR1 MNHNY, CDR2 SVGAGI (reference sequence). The CDR3 loop is CASSYINSGNTIYF. The CDR3 nucleotides are TGTGCCAGCAGTTATATCAACTCTGGAAACACCATATATTTT.

This clone came up a few times. The junction does not match germline at one end; this may be a read error. The genes are TRBV3-1 (or the pseudogene TRBV3-2) and TRBJ2-5; 9 bases are shared with TRBD2. This CDR3 has 16 amino acids. Germline CDR1 is LGHDT and CDR2 is YNNKEL (reference sequence). The CDR3 sequence: CASSPISGGPQKTQYF. The CDR3 DNA follows: TGTGCCAGCAGCCCAATTAGCGGGGGACCCCAAAAGACCCAGTACTTC.

This sequence joins TRBV3-1 (or the pseudogene TRBV3-2) and TRBJ1-1; D gene uncertain. The CDR3 consists of 16 residues. Trimming took 0 bases from V and 4 from J, leaving 15 bases between them. CDR1 is LGHDT and CDR2 is YNNKEL in the germline V gene (reference sequence). CDR3 amino acids: CASSQDMSQTSTEAFF. In DNA form, the CDR3 reads TGTGCCAGCAGCCAAGATATGAGTCAGACCTCCACTGAAGCTTTCTTT.

The chain is built from TRBV28 and TRBJ1-6; D perhaps matches TRBD1 (5 bases). V was trimmed by 3 bases and J by 12 bases, leaving 18 bases between them. Germline values: CDR1 MDHEN, CDR2 SYDVKM. This CDR3 has 15 amino acids. The chain's CDR3 is CASSFTGLGVGPLHF. The CDR3 DNA follows: TGTGCCAGCAGTTTCACCGGGTTAGGGGTTGGACCCCTCCACTTT.

The rearrangement uses TRBV28 and TRBJ2-2; D remains ambiguous. The ends were cut back, 6 bases at V and 3 bases at J, with 11 bases in the middle. The CDR3 contains 14 residues. Germline CDR1 reads MDHEN; CDR2 reads SYDVKM. The CDR3 spells CASRNRVHTGELFF. Written as DNA, the CDR3 is TGTGCCAGCAGGAACCGGGTCCACACCGGGGAGCTGTTTTTT.

J is TRBJ2-1 and V is TRBV4-2; D is undetermined. The CDR3 consists of 15 residues. Trimming stripped 0 bases from V and 0 bases from J, with 6 bases between. Germline V lookup: CDR1 LGHNA, CDR2 YNFKEQ. The CDR3 loop reads CASSQDLSSYNEQFF. The CDR3 DNA is TGTGCCAGCAGCCAAGACTTGAGCTCCTACAATGAGCAGTTCTTC.

The chain combines TRBV5-4 with TRBJ2-2; the match to TRBD1 covers 10 bases. CDR3 length: 17 residues. The germline V gene has CDR1 SGHNT and CDR2 YYREEE (reference sequence). Germline trimming cut 0 bases from V and 4 bases from J; bases unmatched to any gene: 6. In DNA form, the CDR3 reads TGTGCCAGCAGCTTGGAAACCGGGACAGGGGTCACCGGGGAGCTGTTTTTT. It specifies CASSLETGTGVTGELFF.

This clone is a singleton in its sample. The V and J genes are TRBV3-1 (or the pseudogene TRBV3-2) and TRBJ2-2; possibly TRBD2 for D (6 bases). The germline V gene encodes CDR1 LGHDT and CDR2 YNNKEL (reference sequence). The CDR3 length is 15 residues. Deletions cut 1 base from V and 6 bases from J, with 12 bases between. CDR3 region: CASSQGRLVAGELFF. The CDR3 DNA is TGTGCCAGCAGCCAAGGGAGACTAGTGGCCGGGGAGCTGTTTTTT.

Concerning this clone itself: This same CDR3 is encoded by further DNA sequences in the sample. V usage is TRBV14 and J usage is TRBJ1-4; TRBD1 matches 8 bases. CDR3 length: 14 residues. Per the germline V gene, CDR1 is SGHDN and CDR2 is FVKESK. V shed 4 bases, J shed 5 bases, and the junction held 3 bases outside the gene matches. This CDR3 is CASSPRTGNEKLFF. The CDR3 coding sequence is TGTGCCAGCAGCCCGCGGACAGGGAATGAAAAACTGTTTTTT.

This chain links TRBV7-6 with TRBJ1-5; D gene uncertain. CDR3 length equals 13 residues. Trimming cost V 0 bases and J 6 bases, with 6 bases left between them. Per germline, CDR1 SGHVS and CDR2 FNYEAQ. The CDR3 here is CASSLARGQPQHF. For the CDR3, the DNA is TGTGCCAGCAGCTTAGCGCGAGGTCAGCCCCAGCATTTT.

The gene calls are TRBV2 and TRBJ1-4, with 7 positions matching TRBD1. Germline assignment: CDR1 SNHLY and CDR2 FYNNEI. Trimming at V came to 6 bases and at J to 7 bases, leaving 8 bases not matched to a gene. The CDR3 covers 14 residues. This CDR3 is CASRATGWGEKLFF. CDR3 DNA: TGTGCCAGCAGGGCGACAGGGTGGGGTGAAAAACTGTTTTTT. Together with reference TRBV2 and TRBJ1-4, the CDR3 gives the full variable domain: EPEVTQTPSHQVTQMGQEVILRCVPISNHLYFYWYRQILGQKVEFLVSFYNNEISEKSEIFDDQFSVERPDGSNFTLKIRSTKLEDSAMYFCASRATGWGEKLFFGSGTQLSVL.

This clone was counted a single time. The chain employs TRBV13 and TRBJ1-1; no clear D gene. Deletions cut 5 bases from V and 2 bases from J, with 18 bases between. Germline assignment: CDR1 PRHDT and CDR2 FYEKMQ (reference sequence). The CDR3 loop spans 16 amino acids. The CDR3 coding sequence is TGTGCCAGCAGCCCAAACCCGCCAGGTATAAACACTGAAGCTTTCTTT. It yields the protein CASSPNPPGINTEAFF. Full variable domain (remainder filled in from reference TRBV13 and TRBJ1-1): AAGVIQSPRHLIKEKRETATLKCYPIPRHDTVYWYQQGPGQDPQFLISFYEKMQSDKGSIPDRFSAQQFSDYHSELNMSSLELGDSALYFCASSPNPPGINTEAFFGQGTRLTVV.

The gene calls are TRBV5-8 and TRBJ1-5; D not resolved. Germline CDR1 and CDR2: SGHTS and YDEGEE. V was shortened by 2 bases and J by 6 bases, with 9 bases between the two germline ends. This CDR3 contains 13 residues. In nucleotides, the CDR3 is TGTGCCAGCAGCTTTAGTATGGGTCAGCCCCAGCATTTT. Translated: CASSFSMGQPQHF.

This rearrangement joins TRBV4-3 to TRBJ1-2, with 8 bases that match TRBD1. The CDR3 has 15 amino acids. Germline CDR1 LGHNA, CDR2 YSLEER. V gave up 2 bases and J gave up 2 bases; unmatched junction bases: 4. The CDR3 sequence is CASSQPDRGNYGYTF. CDR3 coding DNA: TGCGCCAGCAGCCAACCAGACAGGGGAAACTATGGCTACACCTTC.

This clone has a single count. The V call is TRBV20-1, the J call TRBJ1-2; D might be TRBD1 (5 bases). CDR1 and CDR2 from the germline V gene are DFQATT and SNEGSKA (reference sequence). Trimming cost V 5 bases and J 10 bases, with 14 bases left between them. This CDR3 spans 11 amino acids. In DNA, the CDR3 is TGCAGTGCTCGGAAGACAGATCACTACACCTTC. Translation: CSARKTDHYTF.